What follows are 27 T cell receptor beta chains derived from one specimen sequenced in a study of blood T cell repertoires in COVID-19. Sequencing used immunoSEQ multiplex PCR; TCRdb keeps in-frame clones, though not all of them. In the table there are approximately 74,000 clones, approximately 78% of which are singletons. Sequences were obtained from peripheral blood. The origin of the receptors is an elderly woman with active or convalescent COVID-19.

The V and J genes are TRBV6-5 and TRBJ2-5; weak D call: TRBD2 (7 bases). Germline CDR1 and CDR2: MNHEY and SVGAGI. V lost 6 bases and J lost 5, with 13 bases in between. This CDR3 contains 13 residues. The CDR3 here is CASSYRGGETQYF. As DNA, the CDR3 is TGTGCCAGCAGCTATAGGGGGGGCGAGACCCAGTACTTC.

This clone was recorded a few times. CDR3 sequence reads: CASSRSGTGSLEGYTF. The DNA for the CDR3 is TGTGCCAGCAGCCGCTCCGGGACAGGGAGCCTGGAGGGCTACACCTTC. This chain uses TRBV5-4 with TRBJ1-2; 9 positions agree with TRBD1. The CDR3 contains 16 residues. Germline values: CDR1 SGHNT, CDR2 YYREEE (reference sequence). The trim removed 4 bases at V and 8 bases at J, leaving 15 bases unmatched.

The genes are TRBV24-1 and TRBJ1-2, with 8 bases matching TRBD1. The V gene's germline CDR1 is KGHDR and CDR2 SFDVKD. This CDR3 comprises 15 residues. Losses at the gene ends were 3 bases for V and 7 bases for J; bases not matched to a gene: 9. DNA of the CDR3: TGTGCCACCAGTGATCGAACGGACAGGGACGGTGGCTACACCTTC. Translation: CATSDRTDRDGGYTF.

J is TRBJ2-7 and V is TRBV2, with a possible D match to TRBD1 (6 bases). Germline V CDR1 and CDR2: SNHLY, FYNNEI. Trimming removed 7 bases from V and 4 bases from J, with 11 bases in between. CDR3 length: 12 residues. This CDR3 is CASTRDTYEQYF. For the CDR3, the DNA is TGTGCCAGCACTAGGGACACGTACGAGCAGTACTTC. Drawing the rest from reference TRBV2 and TRBJ2-7, the complete variable domain is EPEVTQTPSHQVTQMGQEVILRCVPISNHLYFYWYRQILGQKVEFLVSFYNNEISEKSEIFDDQFSVERPDGSNFTLKIRSTKLEDSAMYFCASTRDTYEQYFGPGTRLTVT.

V is TRBV18 and J is TRBJ2-4, with a tentative D call TRBD2 (6 bases). CDR1 is KGHSH and CDR2 is LQKENI in the germline V gene. CDR3 size: 14 residues. V was clipped by 3 bases and J by 4 bases, with 10 bases between them. The CDR3 region is CASSPDGTKNIQYF. The CDR3 nucleotides read TGTGCCAGCTCACCGGACGGGACTAAAAACATTCAGTACTTC. Based on the CDR3 plus reference TRBV18 and TRBJ2-4, the full variable domain is NAGVMQNPRHLVRRRGQEARLRCSPMKGHSHVYWYRQLPEEGLKFMVYLQKENIIDESGMPKERFSAEFPKEGPSILRIQQVVRGDSAAYFCASSPDGTKNIQYFGAGTRLSVL.

This clone was counted once. V and J are TRBV5-4 and TRBJ2-2, with TRBD2 matching over 15 bases. The CDR3 has 18 amino acids. V trimming: 5 bases; J trimming: 1 base; junction bases outside the gene matches: 6. Germline CDR1 SGHNT, CDR2 YYREEE (reference sequence). The CDR3 DNA reads TGTGCCAGCAGTTTAGGGACTAGCGGGAGGAGGAACACCGGGGAGCTGTTTTTT. This translates into CASSLGTSGRRNTGELFF.

The rearrangement uses TRBV11-3 and TRBJ2-7, with 7 bases that match TRBD2. The CDR3 extends over 15 amino acids. Germline V gene lookup returns CDR1 SGHNT and CDR2 YENEEA. Germline trimming cut 2 bases from V and 2 bases from J; bases unmatched to any gene: 6. The CDR3 nucleotides are TGTGCCAGCAGCTTAAGCGGGACTATGACCTACGAGCAGTACTTC. Encoded protein: CASSLSGTMTYEQYF.

The table lists this clone with a count of one. The chain employs TRBV6-5 and TRBJ1-1; D perhaps matches TRBD1 (6 bases). Germline CDR1 is MNHEY and CDR2 is SVGAGI. The CDR3 length is 14 residues. V dropped 5 bases and J dropped 1 base, with 11 bases sitting between them. The CDR3 sequence: CASSPPQGNTEAFF. As DNA, the CDR3 is TGTGCCAGCAGTCCCCCACAGGGGAACACTGAAGCTTTCTTT.

The V and J genes are TRBV4-2 and TRBJ2-2, with D maybe TRBD2 (7 bases). V dropped 2 bases and J dropped 10 bases, with 23 bases sitting between them. Germline V gives CDR1 LGHNA, CDR2 YNFKEQ. The CDR3 length is 17 residues. In DNA, the CDR3 is TGTGCCAGCAGCCAAAAAGGGGGGGCTACACAGGGAGAGGAGCTGTTTTTT. It encodes CASSQKGGATQGEELFF.

This clone is termed medium-sized (0.01 to 0.1%). This rearrangement joins TRBV3-1 (or the pseudogene TRBV3-2) to TRBJ1-3, with D possibly matching TRBD1 (5 bases). CDR1 LGHDT and CDR2 YNNKEL come from the germline V gene (reference sequence). The CDR3 is 16 residues long. Trimming shortened V by 0 bases and J by 8 bases, and 17 bases separated the two germline ends. The CDR3 reads CASSQEVNPGGDTIYF. CDR3 bases: TGTGCCAGCAGCCAAGAAGTTAACCCGGGGGGTGACACCATATATTTT.

This sequence joins TRBV27 and TRBJ2-1, with D possibly TRBD2 on 5 matching bases. The CDR3 is 16 amino acids. Trimming stripped 6 bases from V and 7 bases from J, with 22 bases between. The V gene's germline CDR1 is MNHEY and CDR2 SMNVEV (reference sequence). The CDR3 spells CASRLAVRGRWNEQFF. The CDR3 DNA is TGTGCCAGCAGACTTGCTGTACGAGGGCGGTGGAATGAGCAGTTCTTC.

The CDR3 loop is CASSGGGGPASTDTQYF. The CDR3 bases are TGTGCCAGCAGCGGAGGGGGGGGCCCCGCTAGCACAGATACGCAGTATTTT. The chain combines TRBV9 with TRBJ2-3; D is perhaps TRBD2 (7 bases). Per the germline V gene, CDR1 is SGDLS and CDR2 is YYNGEE. Trimming removed 3 bases at V and 0 bases at J, with 17 bases between. This CDR3 region has 17 residues.

The rearrangement links TRBV3-1 (or the pseudogene TRBV3-2) to TRBJ2-1; 8 bases agree with TRBD2. This CDR3 contains 15 residues. V dropped 4 bases and J dropped 9; count of bases not matched to a gene: 11. Germline V CDR1 and CDR2: LGHDT, YNNKEL (reference sequence). The CDR3 region has the DNA TGTGCCAGCAGCCCCACGGGACGGGGGGGCCTTGAGCAGTTCTTC. Translating gives CASSPTGRGGLEQFF.

The chain uses TRBV19 and TRBJ2-7, with TRBD2 matching over 13 bases. Per germline, CDR1 LNHDA and CDR2 SQIVND (reference sequence). CDR3 size: 17 residues. The ends lost 3 bases at V and 2 bases at J; junction bases unmatched: 7. This chain's CDR3 is CASSIGTGLAGTYEQYF. DNA of the CDR3: TGTGCCAGTAGTATCGGGACGGGACTAGCGGGAACCTACGAGCAGTACTTC.

The chain is built from TRBV9 and TRBJ2-2; TRBD1 is a possible D gene (6 bases). Germline V gene data show CDR1 as SGDLS and CDR2 as YYNGEE. The CDR3 contains 16 residues. V lost 0 bases and J 1 base, leaving 10 bases between the germline ends. The CDR3: CASSVDQGRNTGELFF. The CDR3 coding sequence is TGTGCCAGCAGCGTAGATCAGGGGAGGAACACCGGGGAGCTGTTTTTT. Complete variable domain (other parts from reference TRBV9 and TRBJ2-2): DSGVTQTPKHLITATGQRVTLRCSPRSGDLSVYWYQQSLDQGLQFLIQYYNGEERAKGNILERFSAQQFPDLHSELNLSSLELGDSALYFCASSVDQGRNTGELFFGEGSRLTVL.

This chain uses TRBV18 with TRBJ1-3, with 7 nucleotides matching TRBD1. Unmatched junction bases numbered 4, after V lost 8 bases and J lost 0 bases. The CDR3 loop spans 14 amino acids. Germline V gene lookup returns CDR1 KGHSH and CDR2 LQKENI. For the CDR3, the DNA is TGTGCCAGCGGCCGGGACAGCTCTGGAAACACCATATATTTT. Its translation is CASGRDSSGNTIYF.

The genes are TRBV24-1 and TRBJ2-3, with a possible D match to TRBD1 (6 bases). There are 15 residues in the CDR3. The V end lost 0 bases, the J end lost 4 bases, and 10 bases lay between the germline ends. CDR1 and CDR2 from the germline V gene are KGHDR and SFDVKD. CDR3 residues: CATSDLLGAADTQYF. DNA of the CDR3: TGTGCCACCAGTGATTTGTTGGGGGCGGCAGATACGCAGTATTTT.

This clone was observed a few times. The chain recombines TRBV6-6 with TRBJ1-1; weak D call: TRBD1 (5 bases). The CDR3 totals 13 residues. With 0 bases removed from V and 8 bases from J, the gap between germline ends came to 10 bases. Germline V CDR1 and CDR2: MNHNY, SVGAGI (reference sequence). The CDR3, as DNA: TGTGCCAGCAGTTACTCCGGCCAGGGAGAAGCTTTCTTT. It codes for CASSYSGQGEAFF.

This rearrangement joins TRBV19 to TRBJ2-3; 13 positions agree with TRBD2. The trim removed 4 bases at V and 0 bases at J, leaving 16 bases unmatched. CDR1 is LNHDA and CDR2 is SQIVND in the germline V gene (reference sequence). The CDR3 loop spans 21 amino acids. The chain's CDR3 is CASSRDAPGLAGRISTDTQYF. As DNA, the CDR3 is TGTGCCAGTAGTAGGGATGCCCCGGGACTAGCGGGGCGGATTAGCACAGATACGCAGTATTTT.

The chain employs TRBV4-3 and TRBJ1-1, with 7 bases matching TRBD1. Germline V gene lookup returns CDR1 LGHNA and CDR2 YSLEER. This CDR3 is built from 14 residues. V lost 1 base and J lost 8; bases outside the gene matches: 7. The CDR3 DNA follows: TGCGCCAGCAGCCAAGGGCCGGACAGGACGGAAGCTTTCTTT. This gives the protein CASSQGPDRTEAFF.

V and J are TRBV6-5 and TRBJ1-2; D not certain. From germline, CDR1 is MNHEY and CDR2 SVGAGI. Trimming removed 7 bases at V and 6 bases at J, with 21 bases between. The CDR3 totals 15 residues. In nucleotides, the CDR3 is TGTGCCAGCAAACTGTTTTTTCGGGGTTCAGATGGCTACACCTTC. As protein: CASKLFFRGSDGYTF.

The rearrangement joins TRBV3-1 (or the pseudogene TRBV3-2) to TRBJ1-5, with a tentative D call TRBD1 (5 bases). The CDR3 is 15 residues long. Per the germline V gene, CDR1 is LGHDT and CDR2 is YNNKEL (reference sequence). Trimming took 4 bases from V and 0 from J, leaving 10 bases between them. CDR3 sequence reads: CASSPAGGSNQPQHF. In DNA form, the CDR3 reads TGTGCCAGCAGCCCCGCGGGGGGTAGCAATCAGCCCCAGCATTTT.

This CDR3 is CASSAYSDTQYF. In DNA form, the CDR3 reads TGTGCCAGCAGCGCCTACTCAGATACGCAGTATTTT. The J gene is TRBJ2-3, the V gene TRBV5-4; D remains ambiguous. The germline gives CDR1 SGHNT, CDR2 YYREEE (reference sequence). The ends were cut back, 4 bases at V and 4 bases at J, with 7 bases in the middle. The CDR3 loop spans 12 amino acids.

This chain connects TRBV27 to TRBJ2-7; 11 bases fit TRBD1. Germline CDR1 is MNHEY and CDR2 is SMNVEV (reference sequence). V gave up 3 bases and J gave up 5 bases; unmatched junction bases: 3. The CDR3 covers 14 residues. CDR3 DNA sequence: TGTGCCAGCAGTTTTGGGGGACAGGGGGACGAGCAGTACTTC. Translating gives CASSFGGQGDEQYF.

V usage is TRBV28 and J usage is TRBJ1-1; 8 bases agree with TRBD1. Per germline, CDR1 MDHEN and CDR2 SYDVKM. CDR3 length: 13 amino acids. J was trimmed by 4 bases and V by 6 bases; bases with no gene match: 4. In DNA, the CDR3 is TGTGCCAGCAGATTTGACAGGGGCACTGAAGCTTTCTTT. The encoded protein is CASRFDRGTEAFF.

The chain combines TRBV4-2 with TRBJ2-3; TRBD2 matches at 10 bases. The CDR3 runs to 18 residues. V dropped 1 base and J dropped 4; count of bases not matched to a gene: 11. Germline CDR1 reads LGHNA; CDR2 reads YNFKEQ. CDR3 protein: CASSQGRGLAGVSDTQYF. DNA for the CDR3: TGTGCCAGCAGCCAAGGTCGGGGGCTAGCGGGAGTGTCAGATACGCAGTATTTT.

This chain connects TRBV4-2 to TRBJ1-1, with TRBD1 matching over 9 bases. Germline values: CDR1 LGHNA, CDR2 YNFKEQ. The CDR3 extends over 16 amino acids. V was pared by 5 bases and J by 2 bases, with 9 bases of the junction left unmatched. The CDR3 spells CASSGPTGGRNTEAFF. Written as DNA, the CDR3 is TGTGCCAGCAGCGGACCAACAGGGGGCCGAAACACTGAAGCTTTCTTT.